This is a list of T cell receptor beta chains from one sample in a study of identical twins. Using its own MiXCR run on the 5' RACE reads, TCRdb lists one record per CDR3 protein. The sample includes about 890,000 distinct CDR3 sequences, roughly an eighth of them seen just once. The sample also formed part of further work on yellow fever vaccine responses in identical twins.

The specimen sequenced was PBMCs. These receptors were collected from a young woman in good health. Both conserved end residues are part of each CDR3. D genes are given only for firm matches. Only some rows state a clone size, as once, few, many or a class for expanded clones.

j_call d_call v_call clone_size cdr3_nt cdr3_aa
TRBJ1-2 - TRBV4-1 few TGCGCCAGCAGTTCTCAGGTGGACTCCTATGGCTACACCTTC CASSSQVDSYGYTF
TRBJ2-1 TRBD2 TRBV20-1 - TGCAGTGCTAGGGGCAGCGGGGGGGCCTACAATGAGCAGTTCTTC CSARGSGGAYNEQFF
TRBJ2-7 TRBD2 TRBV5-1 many TGCGCCAGTCGGGGAGGAAAAACTAGCGGGCTCAGCTACGAGCAGTACTTC CASRGGKTSGLSYEQYF
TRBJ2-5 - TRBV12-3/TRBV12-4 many TGTGCCAGCAGCCGGGACCGAGAGACCCAGTACTTC CASSRDRETQYF
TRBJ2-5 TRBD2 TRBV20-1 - TGCAGTGCTATACTCCTAGCGGGAGTTCTACAGACCCAGTACTTC CSAILLAGVLQTQYF
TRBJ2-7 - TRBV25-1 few TGTGCCAGCAGTGAATTTCCAGGGAACTACGAGCAGTACTTC CASSEFPGNYEQYF
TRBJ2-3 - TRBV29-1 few TGCAGCGTTGAAGATCCTCGAGGTAACACAGATACGCAGTATTTT CSVEDPRGNTDTQYF
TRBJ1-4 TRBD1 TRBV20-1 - TGCAGTGCTAGAGATCAGGCAGGGGGAGATGAAAAACTGTTTTTT CSARDQAGGDEKLFF
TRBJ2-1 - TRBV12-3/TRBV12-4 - TGTGCCAGCAGTTTCTGGGGGATGCAGTACAATGAGCAGTTCTTC CASSFWGMQYNEQFF
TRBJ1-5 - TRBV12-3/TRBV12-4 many TGTGCCAGCAGTACGGGGGGTGGCAATCAGCCCCAGCATTTT CASSTGGGNQPQHF
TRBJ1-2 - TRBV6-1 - TGTGCCAGCAGCCAACGGTGGGGGTATGGCTACACCTTC CASSQRWGYGYTF
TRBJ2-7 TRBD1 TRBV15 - TGTGCCACCAGCAGAGTAGACAGGGTCCACGAGCAGTACTTC CATSRVDRVHEQYF
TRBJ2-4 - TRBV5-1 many TGCGCCAGCAGCTCGGTTGGAGAAAACATTCAGTACTTC CASSSVGENIQYF
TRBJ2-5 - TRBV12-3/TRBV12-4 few TGTGCCAGCAGGCCCCGGGCAGGGGAGACCCAGTACTTC CASRPRAGETQYF
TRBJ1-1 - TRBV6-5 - TGTGCCAGCAGTTCCATCAGCGGGGACACTGAAGCTTTCTTT CASSSISGDTEAFF
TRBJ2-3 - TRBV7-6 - TGTGCCAGCAGCCCCGATGGACTCTGGGTAGATACGCAGTATTTT CASSPDGLWVDTQYF
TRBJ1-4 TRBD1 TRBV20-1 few TGCAGTGCTACAGGGGGTAGTGAAAAACTGTTTTTT CSATGGSEKLFF
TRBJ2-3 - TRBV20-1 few TGCAGTGCTAGAGATGAGCCCCGCACAGATACGCAGTATTTT CSARDEPRTDTQYF
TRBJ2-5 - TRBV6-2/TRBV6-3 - TGTGCCAGCAGTGACCCCCGAGAGACCCAGTACTTC CASSDPRETQYF
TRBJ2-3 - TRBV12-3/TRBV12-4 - TGTGCCAGCAGTAGCAGGGTCACAGATACGCAGTATTTT CASSSRVTDTQYF
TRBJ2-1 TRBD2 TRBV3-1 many TGTGCCAGCAGCCAAGATAGAGCGGGAGTGTCGCAGTTCTTC CASSQDRAGVSQFF
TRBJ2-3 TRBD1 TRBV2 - TGTGCCAACCTCTTTAGGACAGGGGGGTCGGATACGCAGTATTTT CANLFRTGGSDTQYF
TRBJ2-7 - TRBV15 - TGTGCCACCAGCAGAGACTACACCTACGAGCAGTACTTC CATSRDYTYEQYF
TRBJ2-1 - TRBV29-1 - TGCAGCGCGGGTAGCGAGCCCTACAATGAGCAGTTCTTC CSAGSEPYNEQFF
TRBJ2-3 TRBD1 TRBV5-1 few TGCGCCAGCAGCACCTGGACAGGGTTTGGTGCAGATACGCAGTATTTT CASSTWTGFGADTQYF
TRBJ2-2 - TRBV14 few TGTGCCAGCAGCCAAGATCAAGAGCTGGAATGGAACACCGGGGAGCTGTTTTTT CASSQDQELEWNTGELFF
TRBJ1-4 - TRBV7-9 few TGTGCCAGTGGGCAGGGGAATAATGAAAAACTGTTTTTT CASGQGNNEKLFF
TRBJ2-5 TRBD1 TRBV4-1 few TGCGCCAGCAGCCGATCAACTCTCGAAGACAGGGGAAGGGAGACCCAGTACTTC CASSRSTLEDRGRETQYF
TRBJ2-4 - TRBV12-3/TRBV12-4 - TGTGCCAGCAGGCATGGGACACCTCAAAACATTCAGTACTTC CASRHGTPQNIQYF
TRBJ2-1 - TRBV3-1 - TGTGCCACCAGCCAAGACAATCAGGTGTGGGACCGCAGCAATGAGCAGTTCTTC CATSQDNQVWDRSNEQFF
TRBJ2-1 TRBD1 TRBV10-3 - TGTGCCACCGACCACATACAGGGGGATCGGTTCTTC CATDHIQGDRFF
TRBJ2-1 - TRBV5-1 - TGCGCCAGCAGCGTACAGACTTACTACAATGAGCAGTTCTTC CASSVQTYYNEQFF
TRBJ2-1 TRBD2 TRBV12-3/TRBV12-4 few TGTGCCAGCAGTTGGCTAGCGGGCTACAATGAGCAGTTCTTC CASSWLAGYNEQFF
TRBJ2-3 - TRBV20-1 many TGCAGTGCTAACCTCTGGCGGTCTAGCACAGATACGCAGTATTTT CSANLWRSSTDTQYF
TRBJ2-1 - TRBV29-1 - TGCAGCGTTGTGGGCAGGGACTCCTACAATGAGCAGTTCTTC CSVVGRDSYNEQFF
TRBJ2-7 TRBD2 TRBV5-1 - TGCGCCAGCAGCTCAACGGCGGGAGTTGACGAGCAGTACTTC CASSSTAGVDEQYF
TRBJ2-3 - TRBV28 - TGTGCCAGCAGCAACCTGGACTCTACAGATACGCAGTATTTT CASSNLDSTDTQYF
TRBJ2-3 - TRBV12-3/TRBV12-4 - TGTGCCAGCAGTCCCCCAGGGAGGGATACGCAGTATTTT CASSPPGRDTQYF
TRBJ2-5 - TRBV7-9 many TGTGCCAGCAGCTTCCAGGGATTGGAGACCCAGTACTTC CASSFQGLETQYF
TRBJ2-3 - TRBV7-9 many TGTGCCAGCAGCTTTAGTGAGAAAAGCACAGATACGCAGTATTTT CASSFSEKSTDTQYF
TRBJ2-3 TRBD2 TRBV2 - TGTGCCAGCAGCGGCCCAGGGCTAGCGGGAGCGTCTGGAGATACGCAGTATTTT CASSGPGLAGASGDTQYF
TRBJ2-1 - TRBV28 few TGTGCCAGCAGCCGACAGATCTATGAGCAGTTCTTC CASSRQIYEQFF
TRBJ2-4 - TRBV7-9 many TGTGCCAGCAGCGACCGGGACCCCCTCGTCATTCAGTACTTC CASSDRDPLVIQYF
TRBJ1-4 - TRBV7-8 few TGTGCCAGCAGCCTACGTTTGGGGGCTTTAGGTGAAAAACTGTTTTTT CASSLRLGALGEKLFF
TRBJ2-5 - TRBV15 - TGTGCCACCAGCAGAGATGGCAGCATGGGGACCCAGTACTTC CATSRDGSMGTQYF
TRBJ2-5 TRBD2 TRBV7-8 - TGTGCCAGCAGCTCAAACCTCATAAGACTAGCAGAACAAGAGACCCAGTACTTC CASSSNLIRLAEQETQYF
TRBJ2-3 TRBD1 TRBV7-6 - TGTGCCAGCAGCGCACGACAGGGGTACGCCTCAGATACGCAGTATTTT CASSARQGYASDTQYF
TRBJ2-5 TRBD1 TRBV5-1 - TGCGCCAGCAGCTTGGGGGCAGGGGGTCTACAAGAGACCCAGTACTTC CASSLGAGGLQETQYF
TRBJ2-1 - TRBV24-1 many TGTGCCACCAGTGATTCAGGCGCAGATGAGCAGTTCTTC CATSDSGADEQFF
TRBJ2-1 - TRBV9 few TGTGCCAGCAGCGTCTTTGACTACAATGAGCAGTTCTTC CASSVFDYNEQFF
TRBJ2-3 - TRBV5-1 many TGCGCCAGCAGGGGTAGCAGCACAGATACGCAGTATTTT CASRGSSTDTQYF